This T cell receptor (beta chain) is drawn from a study of blood T cell repertoires in COVID-19. Looking at the study overall: Sample material is recorded as cDNA or gDNA derived from T cells, B-cell-depleted T cells, or PBMCs.

Per the authors' pipeline: Amplification of reference gene primers was used by the study to estimate nucleated cell counts. Assay used: immunoSEQ multiplex PCR; TCRdb lists only in-frame clones, some missing. V and J calls plus clone size are reproduced from that table; the DNA served to infer D and trimming. Among more than 65,000 clones listed, around 88% were seen once. The origin of this receptor is a middle-aged man with active COVID-19. Input material: peripheral blood.

CDR3 region: CASLGAGDGYTF. CDR3 nucleotides: TGTGCCAGCCTGGGGGCAGGGGATGGCTACACCTTC. The chain recombines TRBV7-2 with TRBJ1-2; D is perhaps TRBD1 (6 bases). Germline CDR1 and CDR2: SGHTA and FQGNSA. The CDR3 is 12 amino acids. Trimming removed 8 bases from V and 6 bases from J, with 13 bases in between.